A single sample gave rise to the 7 T cell receptor beta chains below, sequenced in a study of cytomegalovirus exposure and HLA in healthy donors. Only in-frame clones appear in the TCRdb table, and some are missing; sequencing was by immunoSEQ multiplex PCR. The sample has approximately 280,000 clones, approximately 90% seen once. The sample comprised PBMCs. Every receptor here comes from a woman younger than 35 in good health and CMV-seronegative.

The gene calls are TRBV2 and TRBJ1-5; tentatively, D is TRBD1 (6 bases). The V gene's germline CDR1 is SNHLY and CDR2 FYNNEI. The length of the CDR3 is 14 residues. With 4 bases removed from V and 3 bases from J, the gap between germline ends came to 10 bases. The CDR3 here is CASSVGQFNQPQHF. CDR3 nucleotides: TGTGCCAGCAGTGTTGGACAGTTCAATCAGCCCCAGCATTTT.

This sequence joins TRBV7-8 and TRBJ1-5, with no clear D. V was clipped by 1 base and J by 5 bases, with 12 bases between them. From germline, CDR1 is SGHVS and CDR2 FQNEAQ. This CDR3 has 15 residues. The DNA for the CDR3 is TGTGCCAGCAGCTTAGAGTTCAGGTTGGATCAGCCCCAGCATTTT. This encodes CASSLEFRLDQPQHF. Complete variable domain (other parts from reference TRBV7-8 and TRBJ1-5): GAGVSQSPRYKVAKRGQDVALRCDPISGHVSLFWYQQALGQGPEFLTYFQNEAQLDKSGLPSDRFFAERPEGSVSTLKIQRTQQEDSAVYLCASSLEFRLDQPQHFGDGTRLSIL.

The rearrangement uses TRBV4-3 and TRBJ2-1; TRBD1 matches 7 bases. The CDR3 totals 17 residues. Germline lookup yields CDR1 LGHNA and CDR2 YSLEER. V was pared by 0 bases and J by 0 bases, with 5 bases of the junction left unmatched. CDR3 DNA: TGCGCCAGCAGCCAAGAAACCCCAGGGGGCTCCTACAATGAGCAGTTCTTC. This translates into CASSQETPGGSYNEQFF.

The chain uses TRBV18 and TRBJ2-1; TRBD2 agrees at 8 bases. J was trimmed by 4 bases and V by 1 base; bases with no gene match: 9. The CDR3 runs to 17 residues. The germline CDR1 and CDR2 sequences are KGHSH and LQKENI. CDR3 sequence: CASSPLEGSGIYNEQFF. The CDR3 DNA reads TGTGCCAGCTCACCACTTGAGGGTAGCGGGATATACAATGAGCAGTTCTTC.

The rearrangement joins TRBV6-5 to TRBJ1-1; maybe TRBD1 (6 bases). Germline assignment: CDR1 MNHEY and CDR2 SVGAGI. The ends were cut back, 10 bases at V and 11 bases at J, with 26 bases in the middle. This CDR3 contains 14 residues. CDR3 region: CATRTGGGRLQAFF. In DNA, the CDR3 is TGTGCCACCCGGACGGGGGGCGGGAGGCTTCAGGCTTTCTTT.

This chain uses TRBV9 with TRBJ2-7; 9 bases agree with TRBD2. The CDR3 has 15 amino acids. V dropped 0 bases and J dropped 1; count of bases not matched to a gene: 2. Germline loops: CDR1 SGDLS, CDR2 YYNGEE. The CDR3 here is CASSVGSGRSYEQYF. The CDR3 DNA is TGTGCCAGCAGCGTAGGTAGCGGGAGATCCTACGAGCAGTACTTC.

The chain combines TRBV19 with TRBJ2-1, with no clear D. The V end was cut by 6 bases, the J end by 6 bases, with 15 bases between. The germline CDR1 and CDR2 sequences are LNHDA and SQIVND (reference sequence). This CDR3 contains 14 residues. CDR3 residues: CASRFSLSGNEQFF. The CDR3 DNA sequence: TGTGCCAGTAGATTTTCCCTCTCAGGCAATGAGCAGTTCTTC.